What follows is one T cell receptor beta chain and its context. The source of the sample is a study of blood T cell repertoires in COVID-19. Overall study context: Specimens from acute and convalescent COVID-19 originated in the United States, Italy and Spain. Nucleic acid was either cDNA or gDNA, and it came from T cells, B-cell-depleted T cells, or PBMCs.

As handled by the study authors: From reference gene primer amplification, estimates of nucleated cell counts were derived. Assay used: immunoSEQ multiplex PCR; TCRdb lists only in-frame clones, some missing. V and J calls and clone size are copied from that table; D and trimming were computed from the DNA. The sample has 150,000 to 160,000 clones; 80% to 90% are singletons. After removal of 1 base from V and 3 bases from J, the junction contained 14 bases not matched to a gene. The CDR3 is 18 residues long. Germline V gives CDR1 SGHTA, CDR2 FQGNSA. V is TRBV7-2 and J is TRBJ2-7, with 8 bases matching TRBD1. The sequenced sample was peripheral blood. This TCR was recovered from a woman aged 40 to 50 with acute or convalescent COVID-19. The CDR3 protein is CASSLDLLSDRVNYEQYF. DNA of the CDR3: TGTGCCAGCAGCTTAGATTTGTTGTCGGACAGGGTTAACTACGAGCAGTACTTC.